This T cell receptor (beta chain) was sequenced during a study of T cell responses to AZD1222 COVID-19 vaccine. General observations from the study: White British people made up most donors, females outnumbered males, and clonal diversity was possibly underestimated. Baseline serostatus was positive in only six or seven AZD1222 recipients.

On this clone itself: Its antigen is currently unknown.

Sequencing was performed with immunoSEQ multiplex PCR; in TCRdb, only in-frame clones are kept and a portion is missing. Here the sample spans some 170,000 clones, about 92% being singletons. The sequencing here drew on peripheral blood, taken on day 0 of AZD1222 vaccination. This TCR derives from an adult in good health.

CDR3 residues: CASSPQGASEQFF. CDR3 sequence (DNA): TGTGCCAGCAGCCCCCAGGGGGCTAGTGAGCAGTTCTTC. The rearrangement uses TRBV7-8 and TRBJ2-1; TRBD1 matches 8 bases. The germline V gene has CDR1 SGHVS and CDR2 FQNEAQ. J lost 9 bases, V lost 5 bases, and 6 bases had no gene match. CDR3 length equals 13 residues.